The sequence of this T cell receptor (beta chain) was determined in a study of CD8 T cells in ankylosing spondylitis (TCRdb year 2017). Regarding the study in general: The study profiled T cell receptor beta repertoires in healthy donors and ankylosing spondylitis patients to find disease-linked TCR variants. Peripheral blood was sampled, and synovial fluid was additionally collected from ankylosing spondylitis patients. The whole study cohort included 108 healthy donors and around 25 ankylosing spondylitis patients.

The investigation overall reported the following: The disease-linked clones had a CD8+ phenotype and were found at relatively low frequencies in peripheral blood. Significant enrichment of the disease-linked clones was reported in matched synovial fluid samples from ankylosing spondylitis patients. Blood from ankylosing spondylitis patients appeared to be characterized by a TCR beta motif composed of eight or nine highly homologous amino acid variants. Some motif variants were previously reported in synovial fluid and blood of reactive arthritis patients, suggesting common disease-initiation mechanisms.

A word on this clonotype: It lacks a known antigen. No base quality values were provided; no much bigger clone lies one nucleotide off.

CDR1 and CDR2 were assigned from the germline V gene (reference sequence) as GTSNPN and SVGIG. Taken from cysteine to phenylalanine, the CDR3 has 15 residues. Just the 45-base CDR3 DNA is kept, in frame starting at base 1. Trimming removed 0 bases from V and 6 bases from J, leaving 15 bases between the germline ends. Data came from an Illumina HiSeq 2500. TCR beta libraries were prepared by quantitative 5'-RACE with molecular barcodes. Concerning the study's data processing: A new computational method based on a probabilistic model of VDJ rearrangement was used to identify disease-linked TCR variants. TCRdb itself trimmed the public reads at Q25 with fastp, ran MiXCR and retained productive beta chains. Each CDR3 protein gets just one entry, which takes the most common genes and DNA from the rows behind it. In this record, the V and J calls reflect TCRdb's handling and not the investigators' own analysis. For this sample there are some 450,000 distinct CDR3 sequences; roughly 18% appear just once. Approximately 1% of the sample rests with the top ten.

The TCR sequence derives from a male donor with ankylosing spondylitis. The sample was blood, either unsorted or a sorted T cell fraction (not recorded which). Recombination joined TRBV30 with TRBJ1-5; a weak D assignment points to TRBD1 (5 bases agree). CDR3 protein: CAWSVGSLGGQPQHF. DNA sequence: TGTGCCTGGAGTGTTGGATCATTGGGGGGTCAGCCCCAGCATTTT.